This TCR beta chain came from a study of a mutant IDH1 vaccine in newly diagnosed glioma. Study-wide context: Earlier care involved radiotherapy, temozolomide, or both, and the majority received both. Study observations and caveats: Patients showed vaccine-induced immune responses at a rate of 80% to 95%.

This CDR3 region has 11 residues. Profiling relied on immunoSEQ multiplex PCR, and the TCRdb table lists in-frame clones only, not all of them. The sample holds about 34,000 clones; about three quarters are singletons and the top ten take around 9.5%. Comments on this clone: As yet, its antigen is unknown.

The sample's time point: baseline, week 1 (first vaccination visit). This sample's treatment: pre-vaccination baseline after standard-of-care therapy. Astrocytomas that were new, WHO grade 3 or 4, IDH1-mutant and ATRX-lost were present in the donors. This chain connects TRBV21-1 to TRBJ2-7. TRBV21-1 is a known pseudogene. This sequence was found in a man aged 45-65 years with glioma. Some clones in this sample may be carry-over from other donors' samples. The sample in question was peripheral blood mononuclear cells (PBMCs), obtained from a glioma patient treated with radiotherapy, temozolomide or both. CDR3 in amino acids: CASGTSYEQYF. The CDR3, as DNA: TGTGCCAGCGGCACAAGCTACGAGCAGTACTTC.